These 18 T cell receptor beta chains were sequenced from one sample in a study of beta chain features in type 1 diabetes. Sequenced material consisted of expressed TCRB transcripts (all of the isolated RNA was reverse transcribed). The method was immunoSEQ multiplex PCR; TCRdb's version includes in-frame clones alone and lacks a portion of them. The data show under 300,000 clones, 27% seen once. The material sequenced was central memory CD4+ T cells from blood. The receptor set was obtained from a man aged 25-45 years in good health.

The table lists this clone with a few counts. The chain links TRBV6-1 to TRBJ1-5; D gene uncertain. With 6 bases removed from V and 10 bases from J, the gap between germline ends came to 13 bases. Germline CDR1 and CDR2: MNHNS and SASEGT. This CDR3 is built from 12 residues. The CDR3 loop is CASSPPGKPQHF. The CDR3 DNA reads as TGTGCCAGCAGCCCCCCGGGGAAACCCCAGCATTTT.

The chain uses TRBV9 and TRBJ1-2; a weak D match, TRBD1 (5 bases). CDR1 is SGDLS and CDR2 is YYNGEE in the germline V gene. The length of the CDR3 is 15 residues. Trimming pared 0 bases from V and 8 bases from J, leaving 17 bases between. CDR3 coding DNA: TGTGCCAGCAGCGTAGCGGCAGGGAATTACCACGGCTACACCTTC. Translated: CASSVAAGNYHGYTF.

The chain combines TRBV15 with TRBJ1-2, with D perhaps matching TRBD1 (5 bases). The V end lost 5 bases, the J end lost 8 bases, and 12 bases lay between the germline ends. The CDR3 spans 12 residues. The germline CDR1 and CDR2 sequences are LNHNV and YYDKDF (reference sequence). The CDR3 DNA is TGTGCCACCAGCCAACCCGGGGGGGGCTACACCTTC. This encodes CATSQPGGGYTF.

The J gene is TRBJ1-5, the V gene TRBV29-1, with 8 bases that match TRBD1. V shed 4 bases, J shed 7 bases, and the junction held 3 bases outside the gene matches. CDR3 size: 12 residues. CDR1 and CDR2 (germline): SQVTM, ANQGSEA. The CDR3, as DNA: TGCAGCGTTGGAAGACAGGGGCAGCCCCAGCATTTT. Its translation is CSVGRQGQPQHF.

There are a few counts of this clone. As DNA, the CDR3 is TGCGCCAGCTCCCGCGGGGACAATGAGCAGTTCTTC. Its protein product is CASSRGDNEQFF. The genes are TRBV10-2 and TRBJ2-1; a weak D match, TRBD2 (6 bases). V lost 8 bases and J 5 bases, leaving 10 bases between the germline ends. CDR3 length: 12 amino acids. Per germline, CDR1 WSHSY and CDR2 SAAADI.

This clone occurred a few times. The gene calls are TRBV9 and TRBJ2-1, with D possibly being TRBD2 (5 bases). Trimming cost V 0 bases and J 6 bases, with 7 bases left between them. Germline V CDR1 and CDR2: SGDLS, YYNGEE. This CDR3 region has 13 residues. CDR3 sequence reads: CASSVGGLNEQFF. CDR3 nucleotides: TGTGCCAGCAGCGTAGGCGGACTCAATGAGCAGTTCTTC. The variable domain in full, completed from reference TRBV9 and TRBJ2-1, reads DSGVTQTPKHLITATGQRVTLRCSPRSGDLSVYWYQQSLDQGLQFLIQYYNGEERAKGNILERFSAQQFPDLHSELNLSSLELGDSALYFCASSVGGLNEQFFGPGTRLTVL.

In this sample, this clone turned up many times. The chain uses TRBV14 and TRBJ2-3; 7 nucleotides line up with TRBD2. In germline, CDR1 is SGHDN, CDR2 FVKESK. Trimming took 1 base from V and 2 from J; bases not matched to a gene: 3. This CDR3 has 15 residues. CDR3 DNA sequence: TGTGCCAGCAGCCAAGTCGGGGGGAACACAGATACGCAGTATTTT. This encodes CASSQVGGNTDTQYF.

The V and J genes are TRBV15 and TRBJ2-4; no clear D. This CDR3 contains 16 residues. CDR1 is LNHNV and CDR2 is YYDKDF in the germline V gene (reference sequence). V lost 3 bases, J lost 0 bases, and 12 bases lay in between. The chain's CDR3 is CATSSGGTLAKNIQYF. Here the CDR3 DNA reads TGTGCCACCAGCAGCGGTGGAACTCTAGCCAAAAACATTCAGTACTTC. Looking up the rest from reference TRBV15 and TRBJ2-4 gives the full variable domain: DAMVIQNPRYQVTQFGKPVTLSCSQTLNHNVMYWYQQKSSQAPKLLFHYYDKDFNNEADTPDNFQSRRPNTSFCFLDIRSPGLGDTAMYLCATSSGGTLAKNIQYFGAGTRLSVL.

The J gene is TRBJ1-5, the V gene TRBV29-1; D unresolved. Germline V gene data show CDR1 as SQVTM and CDR2 as ANQGSEA. The CDR3 is 12 amino acids. The germline V and J ends were trimmed by 7 bases and 0 bases, with 7 bases remaining between them. The CDR3 loop reads CSGGNSNQPQHF. The CDR3 nucleotides read TGCAGCGGTGGGAATAGCAATCAGCCCCAGCATTTT.

This clone showed up just a few times. V gene TRBV27 combines with J gene TRBJ1-2, with 7 positions matching TRBD1. The germline gives CDR1 MNHEY, CDR2 SMNVEV (reference sequence). Trimming at V came to 2 bases and at J to 7 bases, leaving 4 bases not matched to a gene. CDR3 length equals 13 residues. Written as DNA, the CDR3 is TGTGCCAGCAGTTTACCGAACAGGGGTGGCTACACCTTC. Translating it yields CASSLPNRGGYTF.

This clone was detected a few times. The chain links TRBV5-4 to TRBJ2-3; D is perhaps TRBD2 (5 bases). Germline CDR1 is SGHNT and CDR2 is YYREEE (reference sequence). The CDR3 has 15 residues. Deletions cut 3 bases from V and 0 bases from J, with 11 bases between. This chain's CDR3 is CASSSEDLSTDTQYF. CDR3 DNA sequence: TGTGCCAGCAGCTCGGAGGACTTAAGCACAGATACGCAGTATTTT.

The V gene is TRBV9, the J gene TRBJ2-3, with D perhaps TRBD2 (5 bases). V lost 0 bases to trimming and J lost 1 base, with 12 bases between them. The CDR3 is 16 amino acids. Germline CDR1 SGDLS, CDR2 YYNGEE. Here the CDR3 reads CASSVGGLGGTDTQYF. CDR3 nucleotide sequence: TGTGCCAGCAGCGTAGGGGGTTTGGGAGGCACAGATACGCAGTATTTT.

This clone was observed many times. This chain uses TRBV2 with TRBJ2-5; 10 bases match TRBD2. V was pared by 6 bases and J by 2 bases, with 6 bases of the junction left unmatched. CDR3 size: 15 residues. The germline V gene encodes CDR1 SNHLY and CDR2 FYNNEI. As DNA, the CDR3 is TGTGCCAGCAGGAGCCGGACTAGCGGACAAGAGACCCAGTACTTC. Translating gives CASRSRTSGQETQYF.

This clone was recorded at least ten times. This chain connects TRBV30 to TRBJ1-1, with 7 bases lining up with TRBD1. Trimming took 4 bases from V and 1 from J; bases not matched to a gene: 6. Germline V gene sequence: CDR1 GTSNPN, CDR2 SVGIG (reference sequence). The CDR3 runs 14 residues. The CDR3 sequence is CAWTPGTANTEAFF. The CDR3 DNA is TGTGCCTGGACCCCCGGGACAGCGAACACTGAAGCTTTCTTT.

This clone was found a few times. The genes are TRBV6-6 and TRBJ2-1; D perhaps matches TRBD2 (6 bases). V was shortened by 8 bases and J by 5 bases, with 13 bases between the two germline ends. Germline CDR1 reads MNHNY; CDR2 reads SVGAGI (reference sequence). The CDR3 has 13 amino acids. The CDR3 coding sequence is TGTGCCAGCTTGGGAGGTCTCAACAATGAGCAGTTCTTC. Its protein is CASLGGLNNEQFF.

The genes are TRBV29-1 and TRBJ2-3, with 13 bases matching TRBD2. Germline values: CDR1 SQVTM, CDR2 ANQGSEA. The CDR3 has 16 residues. J was trimmed by 5 bases and V by 5 bases; bases with no gene match: 10. The CDR3 nucleotides read TGCAGCGTTAGGGTGGGGACTAGCGGGACGAGAGATACGCAGTATTTT. Encoded protein: CSVRVGTSGTRDTQYF.

Worth noting for this clone: Other DNA sequences in this specimen translate into the identical CDR3. This chain uses TRBV20-1 with TRBJ2-3; D is unclear. Germline CDR1 and CDR2: DFQATT and SNEGSKA (reference sequence). The CDR3 length is 11 residues. Trimming removed 0 bases from V and 4 bases from J, with 2 bases in between. This chain's CDR3 is CSARDPDTQYF. CDR3 nucleotides: TGCAGTGCTAGAGACCCAGATACGCAGTATTTT.

This clone turned up a few times. The gene calls are TRBV30 and TRBJ1-5; 8 nucleotides agree with TRBD1. The CDR3 has 13 residues. CDR1 and CDR2 (germline): GTSNPN, SVGIG (reference sequence). The junction had 3 bases not matched to a gene; V was cut back by 3 bases and J by 5 bases. In DNA form, the CDR3 reads TGTGCCTGGAGGGACAGGGTGGATCAGCCCCAGCATTTT. Its protein product is CAWRDRVDQPQHF. Combining the CDR3 with reference TRBV30 and TRBJ1-5 gives the whole variable domain SQTIHQWPATLVQPVGSPLSLECTVEGTSNPNLYWYRQAAGRGLQLLFYSVGIGQISSEVPQNLSASRPQDRQFILSSKKLLLSDSGFYLCAWRDRVDQPQHFGDGTRLSIL.